The clone carrying this T cell receptor (beta chain) was found once. Antigen unknown. The sample comes from a study of cytotoxic CD8 clonotypes in ibrutinib-treated CLL. Study summary: Across the patients, 10 to 12 were relapsed/refractory, roughly 16 treatment-naive and some 17 IGHV unmutated. General observations from the study: The public clonotypes identified were infrequent and showed contraction or stability on treatment.

The CDR3 covers 15 residues. V lost 6 bases and J 1 base, leaving 15 bases between the germline ends. Looked up from germline, CDR1 is ENHRY and CDR2 is SYGVKD. The assay was immunoSEQ multiplex PCR, and TCRdb's table has in-frame clones only and misses some. The profile shows some 10,000 clones, over 60% of them singletons. As input for TCR beta libraries, about 2 micrograms of genomic DNA came from cryopreserved PBMCs. The sequenced sample was PBMCs, obtained at disease progression, from a patient treated with ibrutinib. The receptor was isolated from a human donor with chronic lymphocytic leukemia. The chain recombines TRBV10-3 with TRBJ1-1, with a weak D call TRBD1 (5 bases). Here the CDR3 reads CAISSKGVENTEAFF. The CDR3 DNA reads as TGTGCCATCAGCAGTAAAGGGGTGGAGAACACTGAAGCTTTCTTT.